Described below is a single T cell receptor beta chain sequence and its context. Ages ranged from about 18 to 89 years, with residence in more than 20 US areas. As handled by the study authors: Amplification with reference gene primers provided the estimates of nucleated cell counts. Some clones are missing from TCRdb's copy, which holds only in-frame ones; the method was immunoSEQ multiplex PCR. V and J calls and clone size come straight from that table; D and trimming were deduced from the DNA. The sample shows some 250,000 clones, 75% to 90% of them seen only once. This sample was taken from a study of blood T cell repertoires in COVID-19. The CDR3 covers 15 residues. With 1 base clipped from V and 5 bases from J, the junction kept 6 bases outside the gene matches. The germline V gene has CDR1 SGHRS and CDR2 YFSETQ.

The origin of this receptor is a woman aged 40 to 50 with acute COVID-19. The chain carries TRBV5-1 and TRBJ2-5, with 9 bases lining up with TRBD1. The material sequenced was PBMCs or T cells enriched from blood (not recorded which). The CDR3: CASSLRGQGGETQYF. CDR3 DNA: TGCGCCAGCAGCTTGCGGGGACAGGGTGGCGAGACCCAGTACTTC.